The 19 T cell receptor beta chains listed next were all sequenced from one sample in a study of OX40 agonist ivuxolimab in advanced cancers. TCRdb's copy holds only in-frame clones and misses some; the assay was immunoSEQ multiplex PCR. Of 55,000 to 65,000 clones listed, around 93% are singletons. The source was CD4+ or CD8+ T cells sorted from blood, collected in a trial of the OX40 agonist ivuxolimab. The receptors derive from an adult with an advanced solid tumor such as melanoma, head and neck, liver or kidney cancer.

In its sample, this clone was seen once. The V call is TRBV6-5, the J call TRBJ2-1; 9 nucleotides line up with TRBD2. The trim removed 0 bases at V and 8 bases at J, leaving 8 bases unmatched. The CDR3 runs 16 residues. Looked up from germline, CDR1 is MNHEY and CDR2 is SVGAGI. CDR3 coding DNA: TGTGCCAGCAGTTACTCTATCGGCGGGGGGGCCCATGAGCAGTTCTTC. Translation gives CASSYSIGGGAHEQFF.

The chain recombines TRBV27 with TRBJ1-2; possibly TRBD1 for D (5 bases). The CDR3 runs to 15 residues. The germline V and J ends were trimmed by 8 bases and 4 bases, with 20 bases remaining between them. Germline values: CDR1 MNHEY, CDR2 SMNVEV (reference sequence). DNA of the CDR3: TGTGCCAGCTTACAAATCGGGACTTTCCCCTATGGCTACACCTTC. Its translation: CASLQIGTFPYGYTF.

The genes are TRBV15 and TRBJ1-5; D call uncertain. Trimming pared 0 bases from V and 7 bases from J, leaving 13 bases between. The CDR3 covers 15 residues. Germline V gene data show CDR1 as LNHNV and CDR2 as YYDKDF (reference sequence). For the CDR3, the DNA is TGTGCCACCAGCAGAGACCGATCAGACGGCCAGCCCCAGCATTTT. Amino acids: CATSRDRSDGQPQHF.

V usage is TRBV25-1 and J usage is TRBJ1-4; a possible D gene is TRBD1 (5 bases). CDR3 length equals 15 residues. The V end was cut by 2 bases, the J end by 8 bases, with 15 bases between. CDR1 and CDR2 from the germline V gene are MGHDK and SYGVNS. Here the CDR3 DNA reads TGTGCCAGCAGTGAAGGGGACCGGCGGAGGGAAAAACTGTTTTTT. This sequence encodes CASSEGDRRREKLFF.

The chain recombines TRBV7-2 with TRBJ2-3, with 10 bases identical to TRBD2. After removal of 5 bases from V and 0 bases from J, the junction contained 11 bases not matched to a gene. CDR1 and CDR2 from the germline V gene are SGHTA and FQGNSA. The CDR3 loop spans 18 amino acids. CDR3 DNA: TGTGCCAGCAGCCCCAGCGGGGGGGCCCCCCATAGCACAGATACGCAGTATTTT. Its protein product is CASSPSGGAPHSTDTQYF.

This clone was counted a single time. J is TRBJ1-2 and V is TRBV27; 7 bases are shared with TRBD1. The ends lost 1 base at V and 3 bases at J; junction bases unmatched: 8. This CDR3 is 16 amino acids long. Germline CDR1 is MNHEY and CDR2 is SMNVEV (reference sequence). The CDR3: CASSLWPGGSYYGYTF. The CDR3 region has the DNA TGTGCCAGCAGTTTATGGCCAGGGGGTTCATACTATGGCTACACCTTC.

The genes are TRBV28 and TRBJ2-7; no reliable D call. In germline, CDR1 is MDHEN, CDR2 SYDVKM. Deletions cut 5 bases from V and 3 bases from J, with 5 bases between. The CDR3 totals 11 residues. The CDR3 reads CASSGDYEQYF. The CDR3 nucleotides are TGTGCCAGCAGTGGAGACTACGAGCAGTACTTC.

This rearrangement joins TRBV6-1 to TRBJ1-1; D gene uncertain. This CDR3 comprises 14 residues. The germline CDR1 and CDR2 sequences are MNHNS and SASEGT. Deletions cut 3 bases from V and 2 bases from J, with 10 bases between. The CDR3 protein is CASSDYEGNTEAFF. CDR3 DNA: TGTGCCAGCAGTGACTATGAGGGAAACACTGAAGCTTTCTTT.

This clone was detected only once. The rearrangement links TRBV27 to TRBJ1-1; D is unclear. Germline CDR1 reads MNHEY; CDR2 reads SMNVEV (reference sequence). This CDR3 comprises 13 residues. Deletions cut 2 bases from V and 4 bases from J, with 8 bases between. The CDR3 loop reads CASSLIGSTEAFF. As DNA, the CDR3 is TGTGCCAGCAGTTTAATAGGGTCCACTGAAGCTTTCTTT.

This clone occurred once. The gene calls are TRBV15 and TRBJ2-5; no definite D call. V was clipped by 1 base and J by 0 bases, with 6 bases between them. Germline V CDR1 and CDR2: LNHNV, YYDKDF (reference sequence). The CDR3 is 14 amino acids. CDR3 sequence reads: CATSRGGYQETQYF. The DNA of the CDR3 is TGTGCCACCAGCAGAGGTGGCTACCAAGAGACCCAGTACTTC.

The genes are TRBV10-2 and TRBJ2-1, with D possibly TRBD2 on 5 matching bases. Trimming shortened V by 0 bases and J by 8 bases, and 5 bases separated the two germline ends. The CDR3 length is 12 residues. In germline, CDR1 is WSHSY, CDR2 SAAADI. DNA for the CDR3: TGCGCCAGCAGTGAGTCCGGGGATGAGCAGTTCTTC. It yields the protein CASSESGDEQFF.

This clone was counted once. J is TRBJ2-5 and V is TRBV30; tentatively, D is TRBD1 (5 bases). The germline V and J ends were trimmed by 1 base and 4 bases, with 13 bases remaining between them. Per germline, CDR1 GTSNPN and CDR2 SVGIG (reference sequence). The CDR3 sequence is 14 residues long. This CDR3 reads CAWSAAGWLETQYF. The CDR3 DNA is TGTGCCTGGAGTGCGGCAGGGTGGTTAGAGACCCAGTACTTC.

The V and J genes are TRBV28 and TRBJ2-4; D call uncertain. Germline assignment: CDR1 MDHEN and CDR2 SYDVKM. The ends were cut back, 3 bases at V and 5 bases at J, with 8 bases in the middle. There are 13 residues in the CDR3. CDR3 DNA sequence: TGTGCCAGCAGTTTTTTTACGGAAAACATTCAGTACTTC. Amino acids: CASSFFTENIQYF. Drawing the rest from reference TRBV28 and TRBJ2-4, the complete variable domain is DVKVTQSSRYLVKRTGEKVFLECVQDMDHENMFWYRQDPGLGLRLIYFSYDVKMKEKGDIPEGYSVSREKKERFSLILESASTNQTSMYLCASSFFTENIQYFGAGTRLSVL.

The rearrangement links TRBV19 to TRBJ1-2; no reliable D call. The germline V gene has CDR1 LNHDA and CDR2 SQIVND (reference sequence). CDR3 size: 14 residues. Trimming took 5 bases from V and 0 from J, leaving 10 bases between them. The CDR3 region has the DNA TGTGCCAGTAGTGCCGACGGAGCTAACTATGGCTACACCTTC. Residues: CASSADGANYGYTF.

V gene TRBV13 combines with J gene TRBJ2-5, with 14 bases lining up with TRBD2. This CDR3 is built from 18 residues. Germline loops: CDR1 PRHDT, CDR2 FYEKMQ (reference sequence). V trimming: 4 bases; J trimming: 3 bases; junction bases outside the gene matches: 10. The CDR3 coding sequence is TGTGCCAGCAGCTCCCAGGGACTAGCGGGAGTAGGTGAAGAGACCCAGTACTTC. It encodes CASSSQGLAGVGEETQYF.

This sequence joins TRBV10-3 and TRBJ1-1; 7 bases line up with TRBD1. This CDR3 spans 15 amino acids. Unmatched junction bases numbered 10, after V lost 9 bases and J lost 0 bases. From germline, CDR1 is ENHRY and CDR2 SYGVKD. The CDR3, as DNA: TGTGCCATGAAACAGGGGTGGGGGATGAACACTGAAGCTTTCTTT. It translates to CAMKQGWGMNTEAFF.

This CDR3 reads CASSLDQDREDGNTIYF. In DNA, the CDR3 is TGTGCCAGCAGCTTAGACCAGGACAGGGAAGATGGAAACACCATATATTTT. The V gene is TRBV11-3, the J gene TRBJ1-3; 8 bases are a match to TRBD1. Per the germline V gene, CDR1 is SGHNT and CDR2 is YENEEA. V lost 0 bases, J lost 3 bases, and 7 bases stayed unmatched. The CDR3 spans 17 residues.

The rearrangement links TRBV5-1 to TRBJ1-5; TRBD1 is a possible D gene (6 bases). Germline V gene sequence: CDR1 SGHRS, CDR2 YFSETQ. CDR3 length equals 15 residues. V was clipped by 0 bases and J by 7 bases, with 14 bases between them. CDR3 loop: CASSLARGAGQPQHF. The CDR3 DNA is TGCGCCAGCAGCTTGGCAAGGGGGGCAGGGCAGCCCCAGCATTTT.

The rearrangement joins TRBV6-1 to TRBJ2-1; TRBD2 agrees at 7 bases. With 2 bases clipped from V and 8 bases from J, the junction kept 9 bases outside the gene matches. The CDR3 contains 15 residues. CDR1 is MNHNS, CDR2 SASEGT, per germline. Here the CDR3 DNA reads TGTGCCAGCAGTGAATGGGCGGGAGCACAGGATGAGCAGTTCTTC. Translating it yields CASSEWAGAQDEQFF.